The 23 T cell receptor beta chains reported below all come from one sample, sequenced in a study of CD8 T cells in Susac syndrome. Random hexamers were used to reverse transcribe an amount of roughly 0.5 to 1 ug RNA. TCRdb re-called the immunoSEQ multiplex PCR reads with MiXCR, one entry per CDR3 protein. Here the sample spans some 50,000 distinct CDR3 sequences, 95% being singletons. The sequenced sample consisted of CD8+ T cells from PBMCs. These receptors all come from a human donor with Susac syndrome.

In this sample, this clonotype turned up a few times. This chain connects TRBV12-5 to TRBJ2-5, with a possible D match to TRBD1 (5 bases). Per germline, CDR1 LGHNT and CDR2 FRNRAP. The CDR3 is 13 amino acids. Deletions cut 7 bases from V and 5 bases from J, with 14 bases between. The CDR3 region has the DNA TGTGCTAGTGCCGTGGACAAGACGGAGACCCAGTACTTC. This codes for CASAVDKTETQYF. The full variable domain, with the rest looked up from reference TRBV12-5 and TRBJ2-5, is DARVTQTPRHKVTEMGQEVTMRCQPILGHNTVFWYRQTMMQGLELLAYFRNRAPLDDSGMPKDRFSAEMPDATLATLKIQPSEPRDSAVYFCASAVDKTETQYFGPGTRLLVL.

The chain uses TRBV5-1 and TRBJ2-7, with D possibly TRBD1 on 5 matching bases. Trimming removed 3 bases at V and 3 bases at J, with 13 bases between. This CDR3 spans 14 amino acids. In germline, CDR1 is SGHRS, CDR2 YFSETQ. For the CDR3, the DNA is TGCGCCAGCAGCTCCCCAGACAGCCGCTACGAGCAGTACTTC. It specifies CASSSPDSRYEQYF.

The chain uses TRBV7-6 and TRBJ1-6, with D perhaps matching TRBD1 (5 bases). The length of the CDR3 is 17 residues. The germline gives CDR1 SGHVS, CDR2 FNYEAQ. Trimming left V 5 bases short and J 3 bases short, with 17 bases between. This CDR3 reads CASSAKQAIDYNSPLHF. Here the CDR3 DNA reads TGTGCCAGCAGCGCAAAACAGGCGATTGACTATAATTCACCCCTCCACTTT.

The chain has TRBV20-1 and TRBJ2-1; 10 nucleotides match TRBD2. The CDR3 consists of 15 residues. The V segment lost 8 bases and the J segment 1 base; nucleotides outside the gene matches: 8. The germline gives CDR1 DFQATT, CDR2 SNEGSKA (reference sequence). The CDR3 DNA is TGCAGTAGTCTCTCTAGCGGGGGATCCTACAATGAGCAGTTCTTC. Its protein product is CSSLSSGGSYNEQFF.

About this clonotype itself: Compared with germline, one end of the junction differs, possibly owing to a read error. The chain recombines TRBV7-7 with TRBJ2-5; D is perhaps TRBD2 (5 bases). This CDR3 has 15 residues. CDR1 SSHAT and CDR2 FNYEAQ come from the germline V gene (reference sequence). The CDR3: CASSFPPRGGETQYF. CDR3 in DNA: TGTGCTAGCAGCTTTCCGCCACGAGGAGGAGAGACCCAGTACTTC.

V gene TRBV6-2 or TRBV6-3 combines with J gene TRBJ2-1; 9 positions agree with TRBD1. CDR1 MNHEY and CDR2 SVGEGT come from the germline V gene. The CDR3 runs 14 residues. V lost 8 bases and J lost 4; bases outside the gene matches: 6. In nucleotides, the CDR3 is TGTGCCAGCGGGCTGGGGACAGGGTACAATGAGCAGTTCTTC. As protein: CASGLGTGYNEQFF.

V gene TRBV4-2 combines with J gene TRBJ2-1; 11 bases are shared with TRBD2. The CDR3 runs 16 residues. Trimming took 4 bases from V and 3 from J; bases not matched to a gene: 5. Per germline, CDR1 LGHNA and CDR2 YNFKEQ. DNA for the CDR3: TGTGCCAGCAGCCCCCAGACTAGCGGGGACTACAATGAGCAGTTCTTC. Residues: CASSPQTSGDYNEQFF.

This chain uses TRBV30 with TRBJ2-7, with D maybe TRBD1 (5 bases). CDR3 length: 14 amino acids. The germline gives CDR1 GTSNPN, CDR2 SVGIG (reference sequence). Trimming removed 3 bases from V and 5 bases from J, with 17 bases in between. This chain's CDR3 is CAWSSGQGVNEQYF. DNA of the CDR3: TGTGCCTGGAGCAGTGGGCAGGGCGTCAACGAGCAGTACTTC.

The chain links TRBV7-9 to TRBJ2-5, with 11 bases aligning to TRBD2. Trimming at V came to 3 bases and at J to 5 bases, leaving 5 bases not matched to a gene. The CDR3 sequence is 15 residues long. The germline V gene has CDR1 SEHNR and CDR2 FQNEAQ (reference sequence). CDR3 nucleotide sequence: TGTGCCAGCAGCTTCGCTAGCGGGGGGTTTGAGACCCAGTACTTC. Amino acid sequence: CASSFASGGFETQYF.

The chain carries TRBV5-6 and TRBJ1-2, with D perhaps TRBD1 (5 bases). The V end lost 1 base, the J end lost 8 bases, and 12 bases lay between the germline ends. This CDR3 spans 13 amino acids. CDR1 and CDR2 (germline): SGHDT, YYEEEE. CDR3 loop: CASSLSFGDGYTF. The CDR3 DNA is TGTGCCAGCAGCTTGAGTTTCGGGGACGGCTACACCTTC. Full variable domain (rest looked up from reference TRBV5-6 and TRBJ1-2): DAGVTQSPTHLIKTRGQQVTLRCSPKSGHDTVSWYQQALGQGPQFIFQYYEEEERQRGNFPDRFSGHQFPNYSSELNVNALLLGDSALYLCASSLSFGDGYTFGSGTRLTVV.

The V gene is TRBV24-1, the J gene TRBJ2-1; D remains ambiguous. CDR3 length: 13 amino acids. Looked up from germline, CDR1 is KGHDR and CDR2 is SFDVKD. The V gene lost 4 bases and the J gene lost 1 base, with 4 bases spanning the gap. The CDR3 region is CATSDRSYNEQFF. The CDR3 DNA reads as TGTGCCACCAGTGACAGGTCCTACAATGAGCAGTTCTTC.

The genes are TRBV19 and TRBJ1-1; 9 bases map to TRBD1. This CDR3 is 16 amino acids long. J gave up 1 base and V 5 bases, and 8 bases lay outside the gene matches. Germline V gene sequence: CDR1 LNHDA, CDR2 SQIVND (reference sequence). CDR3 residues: CASSLRTGVKNTEAFF. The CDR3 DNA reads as TGTGCCAGTAGTCTACGGACAGGGGTTAAGAACACTGAAGCTTTCTTT.

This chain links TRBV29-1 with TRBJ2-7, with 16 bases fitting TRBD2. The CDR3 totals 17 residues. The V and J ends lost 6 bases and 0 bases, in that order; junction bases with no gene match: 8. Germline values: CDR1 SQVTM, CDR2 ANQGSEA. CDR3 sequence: CSVPGTSGGVSSYEQYF. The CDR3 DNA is TGCAGCGTGCCCGGGACTAGCGGGGGGGTGAGCTCCTACGAGCAGTACTTC.

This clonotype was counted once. The CDR3, as DNA: TGTGCCAGCAGCTCCATCCTTACAGTGTCCCATTCACCCCTCCACTTT. This encodes CASSSILTVSHSPLHF. J is TRBJ1-6 and V is TRBV7-3; D call uncertain. This CDR3 spans 16 amino acids. The germline V gene encodes CDR1 SGHTA and CDR2 FQGTGA. V was shortened by 4 bases and J by 8 bases, with 18 bases between the two germline ends.

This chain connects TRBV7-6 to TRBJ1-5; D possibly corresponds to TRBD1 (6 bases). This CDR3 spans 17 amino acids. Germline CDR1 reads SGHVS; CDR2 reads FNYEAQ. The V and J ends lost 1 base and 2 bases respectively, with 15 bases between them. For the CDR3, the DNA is TGTGCCAGCAGCTTAGAGTTGGGGAGGGGGGGCAATCAGCCCCAGCATTTT. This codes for CASSLELGRGGNQPQHF. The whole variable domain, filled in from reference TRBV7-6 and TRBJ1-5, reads GAGVSQSPRYKVTKRGQDVALRCDPISGHVSLYWYRQALGQGPEFLTYFNYEAQQDKSGLPNDRFSAERPEGSISTLTIQRTEQRDSAMYRCASSLELGRGGNQPQHFGDGTRLSIL.

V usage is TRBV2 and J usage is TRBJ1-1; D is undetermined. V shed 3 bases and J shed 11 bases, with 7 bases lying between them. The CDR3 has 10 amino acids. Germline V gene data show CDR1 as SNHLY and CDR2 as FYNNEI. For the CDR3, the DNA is TGTGCCAGCAGTGATAGGAGGGCTTTCTTT. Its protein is CASSDRRAFF.

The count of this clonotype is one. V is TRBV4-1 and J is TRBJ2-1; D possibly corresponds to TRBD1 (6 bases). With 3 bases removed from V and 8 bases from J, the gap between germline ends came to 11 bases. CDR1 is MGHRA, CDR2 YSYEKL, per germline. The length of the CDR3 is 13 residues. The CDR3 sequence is CASSHPKGDEQFF. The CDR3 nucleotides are TGCGCCAGCAGCCATCCCAAGGGGGATGAGCAGTTCTTC.

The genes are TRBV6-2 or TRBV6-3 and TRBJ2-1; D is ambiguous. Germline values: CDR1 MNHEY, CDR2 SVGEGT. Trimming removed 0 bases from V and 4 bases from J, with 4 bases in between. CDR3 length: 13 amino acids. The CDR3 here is CASSYSGYNEQFF. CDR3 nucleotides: TGTGCCAGCAGTTACTCGGGGTACAATGAGCAGTTCTTC.

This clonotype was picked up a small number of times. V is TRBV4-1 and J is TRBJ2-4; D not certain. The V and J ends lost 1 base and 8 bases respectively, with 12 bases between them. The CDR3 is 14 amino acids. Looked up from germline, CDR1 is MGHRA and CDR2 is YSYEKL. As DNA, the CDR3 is TGCGCCAGCAGCCAAGGCCCCGTAGTGGACATTCAGTACTTC. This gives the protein CASSQGPVVDIQYF.

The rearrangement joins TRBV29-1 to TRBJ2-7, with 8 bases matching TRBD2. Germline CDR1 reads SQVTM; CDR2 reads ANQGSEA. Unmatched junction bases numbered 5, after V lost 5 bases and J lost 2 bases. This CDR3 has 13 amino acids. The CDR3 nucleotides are TGCAGCGTTCTGACTAGCGAGACCTACGAGCAGTACTTC. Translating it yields CSVLTSETYEQYF.

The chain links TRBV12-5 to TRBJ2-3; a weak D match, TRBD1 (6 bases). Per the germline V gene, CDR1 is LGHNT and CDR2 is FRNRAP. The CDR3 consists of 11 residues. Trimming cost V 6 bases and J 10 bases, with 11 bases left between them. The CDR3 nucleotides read TGTGCTAGTGGACCGGGACACTCGCAGTATTTT. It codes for CASGPGHSQYF.

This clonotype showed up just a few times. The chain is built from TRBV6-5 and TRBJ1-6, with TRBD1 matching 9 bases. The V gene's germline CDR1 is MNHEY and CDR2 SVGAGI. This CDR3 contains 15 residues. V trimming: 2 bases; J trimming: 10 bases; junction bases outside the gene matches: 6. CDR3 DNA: TGTGCCAGCAGTTACGCGGGACAGGGTGGGTCACCCCTCCACTTT. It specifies CASSYAGQGGSPLHF.

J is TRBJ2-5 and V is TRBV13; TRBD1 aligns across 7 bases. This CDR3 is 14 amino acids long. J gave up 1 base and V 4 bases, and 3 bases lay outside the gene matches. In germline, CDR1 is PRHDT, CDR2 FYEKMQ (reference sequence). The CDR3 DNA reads TGTGCCAGCAGCTCCTGGACAGGCCAAGAGACCCAGTACTTC. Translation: CASSSWTGQETQYF.